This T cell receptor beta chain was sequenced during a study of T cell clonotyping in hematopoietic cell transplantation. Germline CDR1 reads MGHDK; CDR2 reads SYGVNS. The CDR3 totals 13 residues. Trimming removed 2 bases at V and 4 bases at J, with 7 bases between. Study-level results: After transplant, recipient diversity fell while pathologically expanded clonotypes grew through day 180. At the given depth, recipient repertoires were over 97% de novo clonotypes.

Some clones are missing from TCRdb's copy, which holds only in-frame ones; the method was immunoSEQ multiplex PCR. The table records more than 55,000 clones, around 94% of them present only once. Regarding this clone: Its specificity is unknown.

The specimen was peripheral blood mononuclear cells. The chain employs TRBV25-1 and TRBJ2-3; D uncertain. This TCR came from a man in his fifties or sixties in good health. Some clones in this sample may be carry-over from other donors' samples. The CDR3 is CASSEGYPDTQYF. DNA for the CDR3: TGTGCCAGCAGTGAAGGGTACCCAGATACGCAGTATTTT.